This T cell receptor (beta chain) was identified in a study of blood T cells in healthy people across ages. The authors ran a second PCR of 7 to 11 cycles using a sample-barcoded 5' primer and a J-beta primer mix. Using its own MiXCR run on the 5' RACE reads, TCRdb lists one record per CDR3 protein. The sample consists of more than 650,000 distinct CDR3 sequences, roughly 25% of them appearing once. V lost 3 bases and J lost 1, with 9 bases in between. The CDR3 sequence is 14 residues long. Per germline, CDR1 MDHEN and CDR2 SYDVKM. This clonotype turned up a few times. The same sample was also studied in work on T cells of mothers and their children. That report adds: Overlap ran slightly, non-significantly higher for related than unrelated mother-child pairs.

This clonotype was sampled from a boy between 5 and 17 years old in good health. The chain combines TRBV28 with TRBJ2-5; D gene unclear. Specimen: blood. The DNA of the CDR3 is TGTGCCAGCAGTTTTAGGAGAGTCCAAGAGACCCAGTACTTC. Translating gives CASSFRRVQETQYF.